Each of the 28 T cell receptor beta chains below was sequenced from the same sample in a study of T cells in Graves' hyperthyroidism and ophthalmopathy. There were TCR beta CDR3 regions amplified from RNA transcripts. The HTBI primer set served for first-round RT-PCR of the TCR CDR3. MiXCR, applied by TCRdb to the multiplex PCR reads, yields one record per CDR3 protein. The top ten clones hold about 20% of a sample with 550,000 to 700,000 distinct CDR3 sequences, around 46% of them seen once. The sequenced material came from peripheral blood or thyroid tissue (not recorded which). Receptors originate from an adult woman with Graves' disease, either hyperthyroidism or ophthalmopathy (not recorded which).

This clonotype has ten or more counts. The J gene is TRBJ1-2, the V gene TRBV6-1; the match to TRBD1 covers 7 bases. The CDR3 runs to 15 residues. The J segment lost 4 bases and the V segment lost 5 bases, leaving 10 bases of the junction unmatched. Looked up from germline, CDR1 is MNHNS and CDR2 is SASEGT. The DNA of the CDR3 is TGTGCCAGCAGTCCGGGGACAGCAGGACTCTATGGCTACACCTTC. It is translated as CASSPGTAGLYGYTF.

The chain is built from TRBV2 and TRBJ2-5; a weak D match, TRBD1 (6 bases). The germline V gene has CDR1 SNHLY and CDR2 FYNNEI. The CDR3 sequence is 12 residues long. The germline V and J ends were trimmed by 6 bases and 9 bases, with 14 bases remaining between them. As DNA, the CDR3 is TGTGCCAGCAGCTGGGACCCAGGGGCCCAGTACTTC. It translates to CASSWDPGAQYF.

The sample holds many counts of this clonotype. This chain links TRBV14 with TRBJ1-1, with a weak D call TRBD1 (5 bases). The CDR3 sequence is 17 residues long. The germline gives CDR1 SGHDN, CDR2 FVKESK. The germline V and J ends were trimmed by 0 bases and 3 bases, with 17 bases remaining between them. The chain's CDR3 is CASSQDRSGRVDTEAFF. Written as DNA, the CDR3 is TGTGCCAGCAGCCAAGATCGGTCAGGGAGAGTGGACACTGAAGCTTTCTTT.

The chain has TRBV5-1 and TRBJ2-5; 9 nucleotides agree with TRBD1. This CDR3 region has 16 residues. V dropped 1 base and J dropped 7; count of bases not matched to a gene: 11. Germline CDR1 and CDR2: SGHRS and YFSETQ. CDR3 sequence: CASSLLGQGNGGTQYF. Here the CDR3 DNA reads TGCGCCAGCAGCTTGTTGGGACAGGGTAATGGGGGGACCCAGTACTTC.

This clonotype was counted ten times or more. V usage is TRBV6-6 and J usage is TRBJ2-2; TRBD2 matches 14 bases. J was trimmed by 5 bases and V by 6 bases; bases with no gene match: 8. The CDR3 runs to 17 residues. Germline CDR1 reads MNHNY; CDR2 reads SVGAGI (reference sequence). The CDR3 bases are TGTGCCAGCAGCCCCGGACTAGCGGGAGGAAGGACCGGGGAGCTGTTTTTT. It translates to CASSPGLAGGRTGELFF.

The rearrangement uses TRBV10-3 and TRBJ2-2; D unclear. V lost 2 bases, J lost 8 bases, and 9 bases lay in between. The CDR3 runs to 13 residues. Germline assignment: CDR1 ENHRY and CDR2 SYGVKD. CDR3 sequence: CAISEAISGELFF. As DNA, the CDR3 is TGTGCCATCAGTGAGGCAATATCAGGGGAGCTGTTTTTT.

On this clonotype itself: Just one base apart from a much larger clone, this may be a read error. The V and J genes are TRBV15 and TRBJ2-2; 7 bases fit TRBD1. CDR3 length: 17 residues. Germline CDR1 reads LNHNV; CDR2 reads YYDKDF (reference sequence). The CDR3 reads CAASRDYGTVNTGELFF. The CDR3 DNA is TGTGCCGCCAGCAGAGATTATGGGACAGTGAACACCGGGGAGCTGTTTTTT.

V is TRBV7-9 and J is TRBJ2-1; weak D call: TRBD2 (7 bases). V was trimmed by 5 bases and J by 9 bases, leaving 20 bases between them. Germline CDR1 reads SEHNR; CDR2 reads FQNEAQ (reference sequence). The CDR3 sequence is 15 residues long. The CDR3 bases are TGTGCCAGCAGCCCAGATTGGGGGGGGGGCGTTGAGCAGTTCTTC. It specifies CASSPDWGGGVEQFF.

This chain uses TRBV19 with TRBJ1-4; D gene uncertain. The CDR3 spans 12 residues. Germline V CDR1 and CDR2: LNHDA, SQIVND (reference sequence). Trimming took 11 bases from V and 8 from J, leaving 15 bases between them. The CDR3 DNA sequence: TGTGCCCGAACCCCGAAGGAAGAAAAACTGTTTTTT. Its translation: CARTPKEEKLFF.

The chain uses TRBV29-1 and TRBJ2-5, with 7 bases identical to TRBD1. Germline V gene data show CDR1 as SQVTM and CDR2 as ANQGSEA. The CDR3 is 11 residues long. J was trimmed by 3 bases and V by 6 bases; bases with no gene match: 1. The CDR3 sequence: CSVGTEETQYF. In nucleotides, the CDR3 is TGCAGCGTGGGGACAGAAGAGACCCAGTACTTC.

This clonotype was detected ten times or more. The CDR3 here is CASSLLARGTNYGYTF. CDR3 DNA sequence: TGTGCCAGCAGCTTACTGGCCCGAGGCACTAACTATGGCTACACCTTC. The J gene is TRBJ1-2, the V gene TRBV7-9, with unresolved D. The CDR3 extends over 16 amino acids. Germline CDR1 SEHNR, CDR2 FQNEAQ (reference sequence). V was cut by 2 bases and J by 0 bases, with 13 bases left in between.

This clonotype was detected ten times or more. The chain carries TRBV4-1 and TRBJ1-1, with a tentative D call TRBD1 (5 bases). In germline, CDR1 is MGHRA, CDR2 YSYEKL. The CDR3 covers 15 residues. The ends were cut back, 2 bases at V and 2 bases at J, with 12 bases in the middle. This chain's CDR3 is CASSQRRQRNTEAFF. The CDR3 DNA reads as TGCGCCAGCAGCCAACGCCGACAGAGAAACACTGAAGCTTTCTTT.

The gene calls are TRBV4-3 and TRBJ2-7, with TRBD2 matching 10 bases. CDR3 length: 16 amino acids. J gave up 2 bases and V 0 bases, and 4 bases lay outside the gene matches. Germline CDR1 reads LGHNA; CDR2 reads YSLEER. CDR3 amino acids: CASSQDRSGRAYEQYF. CDR3 in DNA: TGCGCCAGCAGCCAAGATAGGAGCGGGAGGGCCTACGAGCAGTACTTC.

In this sample, this clonotype turned up many times. The chain has TRBV15 and TRBJ2-7; 9 bases agree with TRBD2. CDR1 and CDR2 from the germline V gene are LNHNV and YYDKDF (reference sequence). The CDR3 covers 15 residues. J lost 2 bases, V lost 6 bases, and 8 bases had no gene match. The chain's CDR3 is CATSLGTSSTYEQYF. Written as DNA, the CDR3 is TGTGCCACCAGTCTAGGGACTAGCAGTACCTACGAGCAGTACTTC.

The chain carries TRBV20-1 and TRBJ2-2, with D tentatively TRBD1 (6 bases). Germline V gene lookup returns CDR1 DFQATT and CDR2 SNEGSKA (reference sequence). The CDR3 has 16 residues. V lost 6 bases and J lost 4, with 21 bases in between. The CDR3 nucleotides are TGCAGTGCCCCGAACCTCCTGACAGGCAGCACCGGGGAGCTGTTTTTT. This translates into CSAPNLLTGSTGELFF.

This clonotype was recorded at least ten times. This sequence joins TRBV7-2 and TRBJ1-1, with D possibly being TRBD1 (5 bases). V shed 5 bases and J shed 8 bases, with 12 bases lying between them. CDR3 length: 12 residues. The V gene's germline CDR1 is SGHTA and CDR2 FQGNSA. CDR3 loop: CASSRSEGEAFF. DNA for the CDR3: TGTGCCAGCAGCCGCAGCGAGGGGGAAGCTTTCTTT.

This chain uses TRBV29-1 with TRBJ1-5; 9 nucleotides align to TRBD1. The V and J ends lost 6 bases and 7 bases, in that order; junction bases with no gene match: 7. Per germline, CDR1 SQVTM and CDR2 ANQGSEA. The CDR3 has 13 residues. The CDR3, as DNA: TGCAGCGTCGGGACAGGGCGGGGACAGCCCCAGCATTTT. This gives the protein CSVGTGRGQPQHF.

The sample holds many counts of this clonotype. V gene TRBV7-8 combines with J gene TRBJ2-7; D gene unclear. The CDR3 consists of 15 residues. The V and J ends lost 6 bases and 3 bases respectively, with 18 bases between them. CDR1 is SGHVS and CDR2 is FQNEAQ in the germline V gene. CDR3 nucleotide sequence: TGTGCCAGCAGTACCCCCGAGGCCCCCGACTACGAGCAGTACTTC. Protein product: CASSTPEAPDYEQYF. The entire variable domain, with the rest obtained from reference TRBV7-8 and TRBJ2-7, is as follows: GAGVSQSPRYKVAKRGQDVALRCDPISGHVSLFWYQQALGQGPEFLTYFQNEAQLDKSGLPSDRFFAERPEGSVSTLKIQRTQQEDSAVYLCASSTPEAPDYEQYFGPGTRLTVT.

The chain has TRBV2 and TRBJ2-2; D unresolved. Trimming pared 5 bases from V and 5 bases from J, leaving 15 bases between. The length of the CDR3 is 15 residues. Looked up from germline, CDR1 is SNHLY and CDR2 is FYNNEI. The CDR3 DNA follows: TGTGCCAGCAGTTTCTTCCCGGGCCGAACCGGGGAGCTGTTTTTT. Its protein is CASSFFPGRTGELFF.

Many counts were recorded for this clonotype. The chain is built from TRBV14 and TRBJ1-5; no clear D gene. V lost 2 bases to trimming and J lost 7 bases, with 15 bases between them. Looked up from germline, CDR1 is SGHDN and CDR2 is FVKESK. The CDR3 totals 15 residues. The CDR3 protein is CASSQSILGGQPQHF. In nucleotides, the CDR3 is TGTGCCAGCAGCCAAAGTATTTTGGGTGGACAGCCCCAGCATTTT.

This clonotype was seen ten or more times. The germline gene is not matched at one end of the junction; a read error may be the cause. The chain is built from TRBV2 and TRBJ1-5; D is unclear. The CDR3 runs to 13 residues. Germline V gene data show CDR1 as SNHLY and CDR2 as FYNNEI. The CDR3 is CASSRDSNQPQHF. DNA of the CDR3: TGCGCCAGCAGTCGGGATAGCAATCAGCCCCAGCATTTT.

The V and J genes are TRBV6-4 and TRBJ1-6; D is undetermined. Trimming cost V 2 bases and J 8 bases, with 7 bases left between them. The CDR3 totals 13 residues. Germline-derived CDR1 and CDR2 are MRHNA and SNTAGT. CDR3 amino acids: CASSDLFDSPLHF. The CDR3 bases are TGTGCCAGCAGTGACCTATTTGATTCACCCCTCCACTTT.

The rearrangement uses TRBV6-5 and TRBJ2-5; 8 positions match TRBD2. Germline V gives CDR1 MNHEY, CDR2 SVGAGI. Trimming removed 4 bases from V and 5 bases from J; junction bases left unmatched: 12. The length of the CDR3 is 16 residues. The CDR3 spells CASSLVGAGGPETQYF. CDR3 nucleotide sequence: TGTGCCAGCAGTTTAGTCGGGGCGGGAGGACCCGAGACCCAGTACTTC.

The table lists this clonotype with many counts. The chain is built from TRBV7-3 and TRBJ2-2; 13 positions agree with TRBD2. V trimming: 9 bases; J trimming: 6 bases; junction bases outside the gene matches: 1. The V gene's germline CDR1 is SGHTA and CDR2 FQGTGA. This CDR3 comprises 13 residues. The CDR3 reads CASGLAGAGELFF. CDR3 DNA sequence: TGTGCCAGTGGACTAGCGGGGGCCGGGGAGCTGTTTTTT.

A few counts support this clonotype. The CDR3: CASSLRQGARGNEQYF. The CDR3 DNA is TGTGCCAGCAGCCTCAGACAAGGGGCCCGGGGGAACGAGCAGTACTTC. The chain uses TRBV6-5 and TRBJ2-7; TRBD2 is a possible D gene (6 bases). The CDR3 loop spans 16 amino acids. V was clipped by 6 bases and J by 5 bases, with 23 bases between them. Germline V gives CDR1 MNHEY, CDR2 SVGAGI.

This clonotype occurred many times. This rearrangement joins TRBV5-1 to TRBJ2-5, with D unresolved. The V and J ends lost 3 bases and 4 bases respectively, with 10 bases between them. This CDR3 is 13 amino acids long. The germline V gene has CDR1 SGHRS and CDR2 YFSETQ. The CDR3 DNA reads as TGCGCCAGCAGCTACCCAAGTGTAGAGACCCAGTACTTC. Protein sequence: CASSYPSVETQYF.

This clonotype has at least ten counts. This chain connects TRBV13 to TRBJ1-2; no clear D gene. There are 13 residues in the CDR3. Trimming left V 5 bases short and J 4 bases short, with 11 bases between. CDR1 PRHDT and CDR2 FYEKMQ come from the germline V gene (reference sequence). CDR3 protein: CASSLWAVYGYTF. The DNA of the CDR3 is TGTGCCAGCAGCCTCTGGGCCGTCTATGGCTACACCTTC.

This clonotype was picked up many times. The chain is built from TRBV7-9 and TRBJ2-7; D possibly corresponds to TRBD1 (6 bases). The V gene's germline CDR1 is SEHNR and CDR2 FQNEAQ (reference sequence). The length of the CDR3 is 15 residues. V gave up 4 bases and J gave up 2 bases, with 15 bases separating them. In DNA form, the CDR3 reads TGTGCCAGCAGCTCCGACAGGACCATCCCCTACGAGCAGTACTTC. This codes for CASSSDRTIPYEQYF.